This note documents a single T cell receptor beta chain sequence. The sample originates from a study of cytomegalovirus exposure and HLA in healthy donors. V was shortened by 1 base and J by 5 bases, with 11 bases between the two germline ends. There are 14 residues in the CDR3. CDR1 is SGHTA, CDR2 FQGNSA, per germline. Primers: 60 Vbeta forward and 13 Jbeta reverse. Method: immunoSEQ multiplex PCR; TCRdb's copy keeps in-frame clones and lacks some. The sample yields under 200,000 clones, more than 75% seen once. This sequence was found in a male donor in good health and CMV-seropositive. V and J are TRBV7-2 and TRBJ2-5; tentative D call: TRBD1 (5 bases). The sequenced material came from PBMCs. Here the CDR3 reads CASSLEARAETQYF. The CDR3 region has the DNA TGTGCCAGCAGCTTAGAGGCCAGGGCGGAGACCCAGTACTTC.